One and the same sample provided the 2 T cell receptor beta chains below, sequenced in a study of blood T cell repertoires in COVID-19. Sequencing used immunoSEQ multiplex PCR; TCRdb keeps in-frame clones, though not all of them. The sample lists about 200,000 clones; 81% were seen once. The sample taken for sequencing was peripheral blood. Receptors originate from a woman at least 80 years old with acute or convalescent COVID-19.

The chain links TRBV5-1 to TRBJ2-7, with 14 bases fitting TRBD2. The CDR3 consists of 19 residues. V shed 1 base, J shed 6 bases, and the junction held 15 bases outside the gene matches. Germline V gene sequence: CDR1 SGHRS, CDR2 YFSETQ. CDR3 in amino acids: CASSLYRGTSGSDPLEQYF. DNA for the CDR3: TGCGCCAGCAGCTTGTATCGAGGGACTAGCGGGAGTGACCCCCTCGAGCAGTACTTC.

This clone was picked up a small number of times. V and J are TRBV9 and TRBJ1-4; 12 nucleotides agree with TRBD1. The trim removed 6 bases at V and 2 bases at J, leaving 5 bases unmatched. The CDR3 runs to 16 residues. The germline CDR1 and CDR2 sequences are SGDLS and YYNGEE. CDR3 residues: CASNTGQGATNEKLFF. CDR3 bases: TGTGCCAGCAACACGGGACAGGGGGCGACTAATGAAAAACTGTTTTTT. Together with reference TRBV9 and TRBJ1-4, the CDR3 gives the full variable domain: DSGVTQTPKHLITATGQRVTLRCSPRSGDLSVYWYQQSLDQGLQFLIQYYNGEERAKGNILERFSAQQFPDLHSELNLSSLELGDSALYFCASNTGQGATNEKLFFGSGTQLSVL.